The text below deals with one T cell receptor (beta chain). This entry comes from a study of early T cells in non-severe SARS-CoV-2 infection. Using its own MiXCR run on the 5' RACE reads, TCRdb lists one record per CDR3 protein. The sample records 55,000 to 65,000 distinct CDR3 sequences, 8.5% to 10% being singletons. V gave up 1 base and J gave up 0 bases, with 6 bases separating them. CDR1 and CDR2 from the germline V gene are SEHNR and FQNEAQ (reference sequence). This CDR3 is 14 amino acids long. This sequence originates from an adult who was a healthcare worker with PCR-confirmed SARS-CoV-2 infection or an uninfected control (not recorded which). The specimen was whole blood. J is TRBJ1-1 and V is TRBV7-9; D call uncertain. DNA of the CDR3: TGTGCCAGCAGCTTAGATTCCATGAACACTGAAGCTTTCTTT. Translated, it gives CASSLDSMNTEAFF.